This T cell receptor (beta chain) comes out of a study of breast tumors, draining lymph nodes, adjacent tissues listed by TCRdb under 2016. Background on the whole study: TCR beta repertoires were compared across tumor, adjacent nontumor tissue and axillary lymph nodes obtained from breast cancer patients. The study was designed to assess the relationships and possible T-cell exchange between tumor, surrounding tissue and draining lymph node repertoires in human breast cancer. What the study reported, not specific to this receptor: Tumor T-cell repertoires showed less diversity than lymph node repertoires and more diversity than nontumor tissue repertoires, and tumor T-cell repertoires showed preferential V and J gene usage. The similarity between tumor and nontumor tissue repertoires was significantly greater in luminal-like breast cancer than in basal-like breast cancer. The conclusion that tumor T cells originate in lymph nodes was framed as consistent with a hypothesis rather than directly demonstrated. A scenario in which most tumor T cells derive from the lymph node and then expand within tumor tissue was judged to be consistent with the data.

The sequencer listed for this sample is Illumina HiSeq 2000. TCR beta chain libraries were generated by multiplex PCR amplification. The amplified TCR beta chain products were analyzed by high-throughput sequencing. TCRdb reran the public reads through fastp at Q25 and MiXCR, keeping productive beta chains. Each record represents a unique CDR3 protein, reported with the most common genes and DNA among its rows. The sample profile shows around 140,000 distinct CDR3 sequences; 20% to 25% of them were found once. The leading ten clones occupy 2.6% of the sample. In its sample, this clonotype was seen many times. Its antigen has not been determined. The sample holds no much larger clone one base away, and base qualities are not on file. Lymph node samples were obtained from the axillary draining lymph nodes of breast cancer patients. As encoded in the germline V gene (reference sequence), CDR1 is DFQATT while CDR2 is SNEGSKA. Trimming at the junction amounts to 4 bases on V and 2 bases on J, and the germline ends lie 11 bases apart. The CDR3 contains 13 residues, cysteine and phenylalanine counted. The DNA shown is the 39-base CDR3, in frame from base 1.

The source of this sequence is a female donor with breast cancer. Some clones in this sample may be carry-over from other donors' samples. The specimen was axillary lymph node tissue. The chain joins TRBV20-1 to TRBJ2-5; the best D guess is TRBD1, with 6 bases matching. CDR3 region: CSATRTVQETQYF. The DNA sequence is TGCAGTGCTACTAGGACAGTTCAAGAGACCCAGTACTTC.